These 10 T cell receptor beta chains were all obtained from the same sample, sequenced in a study of cytomegalovirus exposure and HLA in healthy donors. The PCR ran on 60 Vbeta and 13 Jbeta primers. Some clones are missing from TCRdb's copy, which holds only in-frame ones; the method was immunoSEQ multiplex PCR. The repertoire table contains over 70,000 clones. Material: PBMCs. The receptors shown here come from a woman aged 40 to 55 in good health and CMV-seropositive.

V is TRBV7-8 and J is TRBJ2-2; 7 bases map to TRBD1. The CDR3 spans 18 residues. V gave up 1 base and J gave up 1 base; unmatched junction bases: 9. Germline V CDR1 and CDR2: SGHVS, FQNEAQ. As DNA, the CDR3 is TGTGCCAGCAGCTTAGGGGACCCGACAGGGCAGAACACCGGGGAGCTGTTTTTT. Its translation: CASSLGDPTGQNTGELFF.

CDR3 nucleotide sequence: TGTGCCAGCTCCCAGGAACAGGGTGGAGATGGCTACACCTTC. It encodes CASSQEQGGDGYTF. This chain connects TRBV18 to TRBJ1-2; D possibly corresponds to TRBD1 (6 bases). Trimming pared 6 bases from V and 6 bases from J, leaving 17 bases between. The CDR3 totals 14 residues. The germline CDR1 and CDR2 sequences are KGHSH and LQKENI.

The chain is built from TRBV9 and TRBJ2-3; no reliable D call. V was pared by 2 bases and J by 3 bases, with 13 bases between. From germline, CDR1 is SGDLS and CDR2 YYNGEE. This CDR3 has 15 amino acids. The chain's CDR3 is CASSVTSAPTDTQYF. The CDR3 DNA reads TGTGCCAGCAGCGTTACAAGCGCCCCAACAGATACGCAGTATTTT. Full variable domain (remainder filled in from reference TRBV9 and TRBJ2-3): DSGVTQTPKHLITATGQRVTLRCSPRSGDLSVYWYQQSLDQGLQFLIQYYNGEERAKGNILERFSAQQFPDLHSELNLSSLELGDSALYFCASSVTSAPTDTQYFGPGTRLTVL.

V and J are TRBV2 and TRBJ2-2; 8 positions agree with TRBD1. The CDR3 spans 14 residues. The V gene's germline CDR1 is SNHLY and CDR2 FYNNEI. With 5 bases clipped from V and 7 bases from J, the junction kept 6 bases outside the gene matches. The CDR3: CASSPDRVGGELFF. CDR3 coding DNA: TGTGCCAGCAGTCCGGACAGGGTAGGCGGGGAGCTGTTTTTT.

The chain couples TRBV14 to TRBJ2-7; no definite D call. The CDR3 consists of 14 residues. Trimming took off 0 bases at V and 3 bases at J, with 9 bases between the two ends. Germline lookup yields CDR1 SGHDN and CDR2 FVKESK. The CDR3 sequence: CASSQDGQSYEQYF. CDR3 in DNA: TGTGCCAGCAGCCAAGATGGGCAGAGCTACGAGCAGTACTTC. Supplemented by reference TRBV14 and TRBJ2-7, the full variable domain reads EAGVTQFPSHSVIEKGQTVTLRCDPISGHDNLYWYRRVMGKEIKFLLHFVKESKQDESGMPNNRFLAERTGGTYSTLKVQPAELEDSGVYFCASSQDGQSYEQYFGPGTRLTVT.

V and J are TRBV18 and TRBJ1-4, with a possible D match to TRBD1 (5 bases). CDR3 length: 16 amino acids. Trimming took 3 bases from V and 1 from J, leaving 12 bases between them. Germline V gene lookup returns CDR1 KGHSH and CDR2 LQKENI. CDR3 sequence reads: CASSPGNRLTNEKLFF. The DNA of the CDR3 is TGTGCCAGCTCACCGGGTAACAGGTTAACTAATGAAAAACTGTTTTTT.

The CDR3 is CASSLRGGGDEQYF. CDR3 nucleotide sequence: TGTGCCAGCAGTTTACGGGGTGGGGGGGACGAGCAGTACTTC. The chain is built from TRBV28 and TRBJ2-7; 7 nucleotides agree with TRBD2. J gave up 5 bases and V 2 bases, and 6 bases lay outside the gene matches. The germline V gene has CDR1 MDHEN and CDR2 SYDVKM. CDR3 length: 14 residues.

This chain joins TRBV7-3 and TRBJ2-3; 8 nucleotides match TRBD1. V was clipped by 6 bases and J by 5 bases; unmatched bases: 7. The V gene's germline CDR1 is SGHTA and CDR2 FQGTGA. The CDR3 has 14 amino acids. CDR3 nucleotide sequence: TGTGCCAGCAGATCGACAGGGGTATTAGATACGCAGTATTTT. Its protein is CASRSTGVLDTQYF.

J is TRBJ1-5 and V is TRBV10-3, with a possible D match to TRBD1 (5 bases). CDR3 length: 15 amino acids. V shed 3 bases and J shed 0 bases, with 9 bases lying between them. CDR1 is ENHRY, CDR2 SYGVKD, per germline. The chain's CDR3 is CAISDRGCSNQPQHF. The CDR3 DNA follows: TGTGCCATCAGTGATCGGGGGTGTAGCAATCAGCCCCAGCATTTT.

This sequence joins TRBV7-9 and TRBJ2-3; D unclear. There are 12 residues in the CDR3. Germline lookup yields CDR1 SEHNR and CDR2 FQNEAQ (reference sequence). V lost 3 bases and J lost 5, with 6 bases in between. CDR3 sequence reads: CASSLFGDTQYF. Here the CDR3 DNA reads TGTGCCAGCAGCTTGTTCGGAGATACGCAGTATTTT. Supplemented by reference TRBV7-9 and TRBJ2-3, the full variable domain reads DTGVSQNPRHKITKRGQNVTFRCDPISEHNRLYWYRQTLGQGPEFLTYFQNEAQLEKSRLLSDRFSAERPKGSFSTLEIQRTEQGDSAMYLCASSLFGDTQYFGPGTRLTVL.